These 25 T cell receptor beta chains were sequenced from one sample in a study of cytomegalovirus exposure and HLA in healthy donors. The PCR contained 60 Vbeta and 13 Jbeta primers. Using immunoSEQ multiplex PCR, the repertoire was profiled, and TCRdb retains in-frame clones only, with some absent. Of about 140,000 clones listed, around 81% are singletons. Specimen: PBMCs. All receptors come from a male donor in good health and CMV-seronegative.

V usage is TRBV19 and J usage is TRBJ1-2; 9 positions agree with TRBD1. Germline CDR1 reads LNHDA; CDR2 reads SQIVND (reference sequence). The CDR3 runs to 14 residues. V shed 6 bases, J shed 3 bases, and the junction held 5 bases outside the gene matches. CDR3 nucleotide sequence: TGTGCCAGTAGGCTACAGGGGGCTGACTATGGCTACACCTTC. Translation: CASRLQGADYGYTF.

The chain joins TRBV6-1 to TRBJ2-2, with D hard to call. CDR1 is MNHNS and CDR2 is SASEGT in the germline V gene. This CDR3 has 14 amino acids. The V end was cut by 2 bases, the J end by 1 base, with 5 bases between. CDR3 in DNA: TGTGCCAGCAGTGAATTTCAGAACACCGGGGAGCTGTTTTTT. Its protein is CASSEFQNTGELFF.

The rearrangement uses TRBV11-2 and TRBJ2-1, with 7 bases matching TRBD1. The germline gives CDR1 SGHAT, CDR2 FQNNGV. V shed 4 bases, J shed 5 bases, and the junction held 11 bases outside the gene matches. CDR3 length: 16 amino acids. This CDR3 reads CASSSHRGQRDNEQFF. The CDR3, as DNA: TGTGCCAGCAGCTCCCACCGGGGACAGCGTGACAATGAGCAGTTCTTC.

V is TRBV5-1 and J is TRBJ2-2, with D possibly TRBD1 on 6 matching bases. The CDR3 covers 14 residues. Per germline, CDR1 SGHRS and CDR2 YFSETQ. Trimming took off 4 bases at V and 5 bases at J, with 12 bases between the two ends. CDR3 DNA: TGCGCCAGCAGCGGACTTCAGGGGACCGGGGAGCTGTTTTTT. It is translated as CASSGLQGTGELFF.

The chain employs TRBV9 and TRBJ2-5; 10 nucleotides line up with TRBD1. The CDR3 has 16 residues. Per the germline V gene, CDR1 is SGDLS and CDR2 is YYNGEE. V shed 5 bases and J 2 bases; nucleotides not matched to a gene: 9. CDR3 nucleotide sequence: TGTGCCAGCAGTGAGGACAGGGGGATGGTACAAGAGACCCAGTACTTC. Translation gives CASSEDRGMVQETQYF.

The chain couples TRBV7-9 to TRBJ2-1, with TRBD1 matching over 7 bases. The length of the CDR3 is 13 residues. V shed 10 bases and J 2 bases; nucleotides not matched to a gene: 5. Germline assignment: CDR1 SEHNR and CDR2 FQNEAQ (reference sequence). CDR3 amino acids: CAIYRGTYNEQFF. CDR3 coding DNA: TGTGCCATTTACAGGGGAACCTACAATGAGCAGTTCTTC.

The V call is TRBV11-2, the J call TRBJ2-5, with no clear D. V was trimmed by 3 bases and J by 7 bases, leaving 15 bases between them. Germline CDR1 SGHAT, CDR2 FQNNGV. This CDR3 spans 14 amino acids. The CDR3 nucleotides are TGTGCCAGCAGCTTTGGCCGCGGTTCGTGGACCCAGTACTTC. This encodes CASSFGRGSWTQYF.

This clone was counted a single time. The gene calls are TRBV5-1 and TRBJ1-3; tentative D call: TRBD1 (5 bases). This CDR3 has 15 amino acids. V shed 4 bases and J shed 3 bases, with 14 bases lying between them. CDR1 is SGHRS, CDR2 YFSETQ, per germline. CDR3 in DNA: TGCGCCAGCAGCCCCAGGGAGGGTTTTGGAAACACCATATATTTT. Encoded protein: CASSPREGFGNTIYF.

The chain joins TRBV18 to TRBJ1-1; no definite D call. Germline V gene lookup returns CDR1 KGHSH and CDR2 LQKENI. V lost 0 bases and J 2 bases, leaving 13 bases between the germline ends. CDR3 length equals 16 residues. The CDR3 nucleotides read TGTGCCAGCTCACCACCGGGAGCCCGACCTAACACTGAAGCTTTCTTT. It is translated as CASSPPGARPNTEAFF.

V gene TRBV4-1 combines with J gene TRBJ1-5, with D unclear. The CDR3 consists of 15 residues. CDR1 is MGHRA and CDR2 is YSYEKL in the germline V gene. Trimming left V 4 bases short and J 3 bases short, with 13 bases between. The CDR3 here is CASSPKLRDNQPQHF. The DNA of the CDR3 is TGCGCCAGCAGCCCAAAGCTGAGGGACAATCAGCCCCAGCATTTT.

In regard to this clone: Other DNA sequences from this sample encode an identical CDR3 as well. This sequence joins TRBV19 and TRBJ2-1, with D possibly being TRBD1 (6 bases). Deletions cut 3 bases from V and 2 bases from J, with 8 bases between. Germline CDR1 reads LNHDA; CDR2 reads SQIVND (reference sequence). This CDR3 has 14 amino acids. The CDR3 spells CASSIGGPYNEQFF. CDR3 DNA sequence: TGTGCCAGTAGTATTGGGGGCCCCTACAATGAGCAGTTCTTC. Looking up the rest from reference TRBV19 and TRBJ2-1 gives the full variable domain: DGGITQSPKYLFRKEGQNVTLSCEQNLNHDAMYWYRQDPGQGLRLIYYSQIVNDFQKGDIAEGYSVSREKKESFPLTVTSAQKNPTAFYLCASSIGGPYNEQFFGPGTRLTVL.

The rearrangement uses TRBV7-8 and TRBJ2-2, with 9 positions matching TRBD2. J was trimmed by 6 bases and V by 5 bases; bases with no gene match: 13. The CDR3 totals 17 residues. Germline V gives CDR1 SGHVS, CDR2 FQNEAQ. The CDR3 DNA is TGTGCCAGCAGCAACGGGGGGCTAGCGGGAAGGGCCGGGGAGCTGTTTTTT. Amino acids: CASSNGGLAGRAGELFF.

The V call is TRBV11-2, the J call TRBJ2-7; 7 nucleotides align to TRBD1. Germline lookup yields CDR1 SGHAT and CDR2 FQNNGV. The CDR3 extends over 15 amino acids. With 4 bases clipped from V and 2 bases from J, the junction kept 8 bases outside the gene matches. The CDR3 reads CASSSPRTGAYEQYF. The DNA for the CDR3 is TGTGCCAGCAGCTCCCCGCGAACAGGGGCCTACGAGCAGTACTTC. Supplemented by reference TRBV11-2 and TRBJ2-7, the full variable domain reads EAGVAQSPRYKIIEKRQSVAFWCNPISGHATLYWYQQILGQGPKLLIQFQNNGVVDDSQLPKDRFSAERLKGVDSTLKIQPAKLEDSAVYLCASSSPRTGAYEQYFGPGTRLTVT.

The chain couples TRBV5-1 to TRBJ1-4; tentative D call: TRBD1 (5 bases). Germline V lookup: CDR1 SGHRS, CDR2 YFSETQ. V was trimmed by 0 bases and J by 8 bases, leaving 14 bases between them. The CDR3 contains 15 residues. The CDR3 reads CASSLEGAGEEKLFF. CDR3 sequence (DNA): TGCGCCAGCAGCTTGGAAGGGGCGGGGGAAGAAAAACTGTTTTTT.

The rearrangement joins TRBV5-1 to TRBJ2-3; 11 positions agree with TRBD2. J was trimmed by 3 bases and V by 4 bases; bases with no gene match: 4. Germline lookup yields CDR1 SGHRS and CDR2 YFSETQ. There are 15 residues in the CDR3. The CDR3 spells CASSELAGETDTQYF. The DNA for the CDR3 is TGCGCCAGCAGCGAACTAGCGGGAGAGACAGATACGCAGTATTTT. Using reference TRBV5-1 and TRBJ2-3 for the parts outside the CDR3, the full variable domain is KAGVTQTPRYLIKTRGQQVTLSCSPISGHRSVSWYQQTPGQGLQFLFEYFSETQRNKGNFPGRFSGRQFSNSRSEMNVSTLELGDSALYLCASSELAGETDTQYFGPGTRLTVL.

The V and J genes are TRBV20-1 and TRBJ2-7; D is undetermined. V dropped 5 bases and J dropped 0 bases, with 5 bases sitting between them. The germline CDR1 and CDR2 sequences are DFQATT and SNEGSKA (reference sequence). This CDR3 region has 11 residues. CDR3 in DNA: TGCAGTGCTCCCCTCTCCTACGAGCAGTACTTC. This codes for CSAPLSYEQYF.

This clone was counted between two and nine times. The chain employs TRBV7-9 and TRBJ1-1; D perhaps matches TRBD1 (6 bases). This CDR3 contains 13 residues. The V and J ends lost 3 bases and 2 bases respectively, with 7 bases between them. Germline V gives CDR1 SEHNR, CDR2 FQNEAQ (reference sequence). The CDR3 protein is CASSLGHNTEAFF. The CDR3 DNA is TGTGCCAGCAGCTTGGGACACAACACTGAAGCTTTCTTT.

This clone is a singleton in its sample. This CDR3 is CASSARQGESPFNTGELFF. CDR3 nucleotide sequence: TGCGCCAGCAGTGCGCGACAGGGGGAATCCCCCTTTAACACCGGGGAGCTGTTTTTT. The chain is built from TRBV23-1 and TRBJ2-2; 9 nucleotides agree with TRBD1. TRBV23-1 is classed as an ORF, of uncertain function. Trimming at V came to 5 bases and at J to 2 bases, leaving 15 bases not matched to a gene. The CDR3 consists of 19 residues.

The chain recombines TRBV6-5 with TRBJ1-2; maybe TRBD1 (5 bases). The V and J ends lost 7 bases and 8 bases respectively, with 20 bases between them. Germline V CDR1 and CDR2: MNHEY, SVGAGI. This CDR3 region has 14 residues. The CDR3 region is CASTRGRGSGGYTF. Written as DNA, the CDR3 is TGTGCCAGCACCCGTGGACGGGGGTCGGGAGGCTACACCTTC.

The CDR3 loop reads CASSLLERAGELFF. DNA for the CDR3: TGTGCCAGCAGTCTCCTCGAGAGGGCCGGGGAGCTGTTTTTT. This chain connects TRBV27 to TRBJ2-2; perhaps TRBD2 as D (5 bases). The V end lost 5 bases, the J end lost 6 bases, and 13 bases lay between the germline ends. CDR1 MNHEY and CDR2 SMNVEV come from the germline V gene (reference sequence). The CDR3 is 14 residues long.

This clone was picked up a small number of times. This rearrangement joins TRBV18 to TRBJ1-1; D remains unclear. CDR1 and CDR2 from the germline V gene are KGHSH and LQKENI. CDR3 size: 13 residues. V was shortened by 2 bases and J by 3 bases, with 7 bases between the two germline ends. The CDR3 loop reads CASSPMRDTEAFF. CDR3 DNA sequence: TGTGCCAGCTCACCAATGCGGGACACTGAAGCTTTCTTT.

The CDR3 bases are TGTGCCAGCAGCGCAGACAGGGGGCGAGAGACCCAGTACTTC. This gives the protein CASSADRGRETQYF. The chain combines TRBV11-2 with TRBJ2-5; TRBD1 agrees at 10 bases. The CDR3 runs to 14 residues. Germline V gene lookup returns CDR1 SGHAT and CDR2 FQNNGV. V was pared by 5 bases and J by 4 bases, with 4 bases of the junction left unmatched.

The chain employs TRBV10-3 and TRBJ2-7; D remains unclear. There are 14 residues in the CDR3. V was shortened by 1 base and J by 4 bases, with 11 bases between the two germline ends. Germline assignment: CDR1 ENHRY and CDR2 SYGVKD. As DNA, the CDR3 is TGTGCCATCAGTGAGTTCCGGGTGAGGTACGAGCAGTACTTC. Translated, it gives CAISEFRVRYEQYF.

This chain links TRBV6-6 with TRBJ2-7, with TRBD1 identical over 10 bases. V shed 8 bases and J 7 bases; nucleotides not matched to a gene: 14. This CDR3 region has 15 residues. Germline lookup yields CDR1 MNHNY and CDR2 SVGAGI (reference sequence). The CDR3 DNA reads TGTGCCAGCCTCCAAACGACAGGGGGCGCGGGGGAGCAGTACTTC. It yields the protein CASLQTTGGAGEQYF.

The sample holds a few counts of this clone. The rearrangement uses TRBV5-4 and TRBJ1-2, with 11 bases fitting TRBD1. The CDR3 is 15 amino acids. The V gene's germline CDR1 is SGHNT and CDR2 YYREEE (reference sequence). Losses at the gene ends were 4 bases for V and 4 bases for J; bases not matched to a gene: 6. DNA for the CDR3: TGTGCCAGCAGCCTGGGACAGGGGGGGATCTATGGCTACACCTTC. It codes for CASSLGQGGIYGYTF. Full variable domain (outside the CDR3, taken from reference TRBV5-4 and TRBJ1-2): ETGVTQSPTHLIKTRGQQVTLRCSSQSGHNTVSWYQQALGQGPQFIFQYYREEENGRGNFPPRFSGLQFPNYSSELNVNALELDDSALYLCASSLGQGGIYGYTFGSGTRLTVV.